The clone carrying this T cell receptor beta chain was detected only a few times. These data originate in a study of blood T cell repertoires in COVID-19. The method was immunoSEQ multiplex PCR; TCRdb's version includes in-frame clones alone and lacks a portion of them. The sample shows 150,000 to 200,000 clones, around 80% of them seen only once. This TCR derives from a woman over 75 with acute or convalescent COVID-19. Sequenced input: peripheral blood.

The CDR3 sequence: CASSFGTGSGGYTF. In DNA form, the CDR3 reads TGCGCCAGCAGCTTTGGGACAGGGAGTGGCGGCTACACCTTC. This chain connects TRBV5-1 to TRBJ1-2; 9 bases align to TRBD1. The CDR3 consists of 14 residues. From germline, CDR1 is SGHRS and CDR2 YFSETQ. Losses at the gene ends were 2 bases for V and 8 bases for J; bases not matched to a gene: 7. The variable domain in full, with the rest retrieved from reference TRBV5-1 and TRBJ1-2, is KAGVTQTPRYLIKTRGQQVTLSCSPISGHRSVSWYQQTPGQGLQFLFEYFSETQRNKGNFPGRFSGRQFSNSRSEMNVSTLELGDSALYLCASSFGTGSGGYTFGSGTRLTVV.